The entry that follows covers one TCR beta chain sequence. Its antigen is currently unknown. The record originates from a study of graft-versus-host responses after intestinal transplantation. Assay: immunoSEQ multiplex PCR; the TCRdb copy retains only in-frame clones and omits some. The sample yields 150,000 or so clones, about nine tenths seen once. The V and J ends lost 0 bases and 0 bases respectively, with 10 bases between them. Germline CDR1 reads SGDLS; CDR2 reads YYNGEE. The CDR3 spans 16 residues. The specimen comprised unstimulated CD4+ T cells sorted from spleen or lymph node cells, sampled before intestinal transplant. The rearrangement links TRBV9 to TRBJ1-3, with no clear D. The receptor's source is a human donor who received an intestinal transplant. This CDR3 is CASSVGAQRSGNTIYF. CDR3 bases: TGTGCCAGCAGCGTAGGCGCCCAGCGCTCTGGAAACACCATATATTTT. The whole variable domain, remainder taken from reference TRBV9 and TRBJ1-3, is DSGVTQTPKHLITATGQRVTLRCSPRSGDLSVYWYQQSLDQGLQFLIQYYNGEERAKGNILERFSAQQFPDLHSELNLSSLELGDSALYFCASSVGAQRSGNTIYFGEGSWLTVV.